The entry below gives a single T cell receptor beta chain sequence along with its context. The data stem from a study of T cell responses to AZD1222 COVID-19 vaccine. This CDR3 is built from 12 residues. Germline V gene lookup returns CDR1 MNHEY and CDR2 SVGEGT. The V end was cut by 5 bases, the J end by 5 bases, with 7 bases between. Data came from immunoSEQ multiplex PCR; TCRdb stores just in-frame clones and leaves some out. This repertoire shows under 150,000 clones, 93% found once; its top ten account for about 5%. This TCR was recovered from an adult in good health. Sequenced material: peripheral blood, taken on day 0 of AZD1222 vaccination. This chain joins TRBV6-2 or TRBV6-3 and TRBJ2-1; D is unclear. The CDR3 loop is CASSQGNNEQFF. In DNA, the CDR3 is TGTGCCAGCAGTCAAGGGAACAATGAGCAGTTCTTC.